This TCR beta chain was retrieved from a study of blood T cell repertoires in COVID-19. Across the study: Researchers got acute and convalescent COVID-19 samples from the United States, Italy and Spain. The cDNA or gDNA used as material had been derived from T cells, B-cell-depleted T cells, or PBMCs.

The CDR3 is made up of 16 amino acids. CDR1 SGHDT and CDR2 YYEEEE come from the germline V gene. Trimming at V came to 4 bases and at J to 7 bases, leaving 12 bases not matched to a gene. Authors' processing steps: Estimation of nucleated cell counts relied on the amplification of reference gene primers. The protocol was immunoSEQ multiplex PCR, while the TCRdb copy is restricted to in-frame clones and leaves out a portion. The D gene and trimming were derived from the DNA, and the V and J assignments and clone size from that table. The sample shows roughly 220,000 clones, roughly 85% of them seen only once.

This chain joins TRBV5-6 and TRBJ2-2; TRBD1 aligns across 8 bases. The receptor was isolated from a man between 50 and 59 years old who had recovered from COVID-19. Sequencing was done on a sample of peripheral blood. In DNA form, the CDR3 reads TGTGCCAGCAGCCTTAGAACTACAGGGGGGATCGGGGAGCTGTTTTTT. Amino acids: CASSLRTTGGIGELFF. Drawing the rest from reference TRBV5-6 and TRBJ2-2, the complete variable domain is DAGVTQSPTHLIKTRGQQVTLRCSPKSGHDTVSWYQQALGQGPQFIFQYYEEEERQRGNFPDRFSGHQFPNYSSELNVNALLLGDSALYLCASSLRTTGGIGELFFGEGSRLTVL.